Sequencing of this T cell receptor beta chain was carried out in a study of blood T cell repertoires in COVID-19. There are 16 residues in the CDR3. Germline values: CDR1 SGHRS, CDR2 YFSETQ. Between the trimmed V and J ends, which lost 4 bases and 0 bases, there was a span of 13 bases. Using immunoSEQ multiplex PCR, the repertoire was profiled, and TCRdb retains in-frame clones only, with some absent. The sample contains around 26,000 clones, roughly 85% of which appear only once. The TCR originated in a human donor with active COVID-19. The donor label of this sample is uncertain. The V gene is TRBV5-1, the J gene TRBJ2-2; the D gene is possibly TRBD2 (6 bases). The specimen sequenced was peripheral blood. The CDR3 bases are TGCGCCAGCAGCGTACCGGGACTCTCGAACACCGGGGAGCTGTTTTTT. This translates into CASSVPGLSNTGELFF.